The 14 T cell receptor beta chains below all came from one sample that was sequenced in a study of blood T cell repertoires in COVID-19. Profiled with immunoSEQ multiplex PCR; TCRdb holds only in-frame clones, not every one. The data hold a few hundred thousand clones, with 90% observed a single time. Source material: peripheral blood. These receptors originate from a woman aged 50 to 60 with COVID-19, enrolled during active disease.

The chain links TRBV6-5 to TRBJ1-3; weak D call: TRBD1 (6 bases). Per germline, CDR1 MNHEY and CDR2 SVGAGI. The CDR3 totals 13 residues. V was shortened by 10 bases and J by 4 bases, with 14 bases between the two germline ends. The CDR3 region is CATARDKGNTIYF. CDR3 coding DNA: TGTGCCACTGCTCGGGACAAAGGAAACACCATATATTTT.

The CDR3 spells CASSYSRQGGPRAFF. The CDR3 DNA follows: TGTGCCAGCAGTTACTCGAGGCAGGGTGGGCCCAGGGCTTTCTTT. V gene TRBV6-5 combines with J gene TRBJ1-1, with a tentative D call TRBD1 (5 bases). The CDR3 runs 15 residues. Per the germline V gene, CDR1 is MNHEY and CDR2 is SVGAGI. V gave up 0 bases and J gave up 11 bases, with 19 bases separating them.

V and J are TRBV27 and TRBJ2-7; 14 bases align to TRBD2. Germline V gene lookup returns CDR1 MNHEY and CDR2 SMNVEV (reference sequence). The CDR3 is 17 residues long. V gave up 4 bases and J gave up 2 bases; unmatched junction bases: 7. The CDR3 nucleotides are TGTGCCAGCAGTTCAAAGACTAGCGGGAGGGCCCCCTACGAGCAGTACTTC. As protein: CASSSKTSGRAPYEQYF.

A remark on this clone: One junction end does not reproduce the germline sequence, and a read error may be involved. The V gene is TRBV25-1, the J gene TRBJ1-1, with a tentative D call TRBD1 (5 bases). The CDR3 is made up of 10 amino acids. The V gene's germline CDR1 is MGHDK and CDR2 SYGVNS. The CDR3 here is CASSGSPGLF. The CDR3 DNA is TGTGCCAGCAGTGGGTCTCCGGGACTTTTT.

This clone was counted a single time. The chain is built from TRBV24-1 and TRBJ2-3, with D tentatively TRBD2 (5 bases). Germline CDR1 KGHDR, CDR2 SFDVKD. The length of the CDR3 is 13 residues. Between the trimmed V and J ends, which lost 4 bases and 4 bases, there was a span of 8 bases. The CDR3 spells CATSERVPDTQYF. The CDR3 DNA is TGTGCCACCAGTGAGCGGGTCCCAGATACGCAGTATTTT.

This clone came up once. V usage is TRBV6-6 and J usage is TRBJ1-5, with 7 bases fitting TRBD1. CDR1 and CDR2 (germline): MNHNY, SVGAGI (reference sequence). Trimming removed 9 bases from V and 2 bases from J; junction bases left unmatched: 13. The CDR3 consists of 16 residues. The CDR3 here is CASSLLGQGGNQPQHF. CDR3 DNA sequence: TGTGCCAGTAGTCTTTTGGGGCAGGGGGGCAATCAGCCCCAGCATTTT.

V gene TRBV7-2 combines with J gene TRBJ2-7, with D possibly being TRBD1 (5 bases). The CDR3 is made up of 13 amino acids. The germline CDR1 and CDR2 sequences are SGHTA and FQGNSA. V was clipped by 5 bases and J by 3 bases, with 11 bases between them. CDR3 sequence reads: CASSLQVRYEQYF. Written as DNA, the CDR3 is TGTGCCAGCAGCCTACAGGTTCGCTACGAGCAGTACTTC.

This chain links TRBV5-4 with TRBJ2-3, with 12 bases aligning to TRBD2. Losses at the gene ends were 4 bases for V and 2 bases for J; bases not matched to a gene: 5. The germline CDR1 and CDR2 sequences are SGHNT and YYREEE (reference sequence). This CDR3 is 16 amino acids long. The CDR3 region is CASSQGLAGFTDTQYF. The CDR3 DNA reads as TGTGCCAGCAGCCAGGGACTAGCGGGCTTCACAGATACGCAGTATTTT.

This chain uses TRBV29-1 with TRBJ1-1, with D possibly matching TRBD1 (6 bases). The CDR3 sequence is 15 residues long. The V gene lost 1 base and the J gene lost 0 bases, with 12 bases spanning the gap. From germline, CDR1 is SQVTM and CDR2 ANQGSEA. The CDR3 region has the DNA TGCAGCGTTGAAGGACAGGTAGGGGTGAACACTGAAGCTTTCTTT. This gives the protein CSVEGQVGVNTEAFF.

The chain carries TRBV5-1 and TRBJ1-1; D not resolved. V was cut by 3 bases and J by 5 bases, with 14 bases left in between. The CDR3 runs to 14 residues. CDR1 is SGHRS, CDR2 YFSETQ, per germline. The DNA of the CDR3 is TGCGCCAGCAGCTCTGAACTGGGAGGGACTGAAGCTTTCTTT. Protein product: CASSSELGGTEAFF. Complete variable domain (other parts from reference TRBV5-1 and TRBJ1-1): KAGVTQTPRYLIKTRGQQVTLSCSPISGHRSVSWYQQTPGQGLQFLFEYFSETQRNKGNFPGRFSGRQFSNSRSEMNVSTLELGDSALYLCASSSELGGTEAFFGQGTRLTVV.

The chain recombines TRBV4-2 with TRBJ2-6, with 7 positions matching TRBD1. From germline, CDR1 is LGHNA and CDR2 YNFKEQ. V gave up 4 bases and J gave up 2 bases; unmatched junction bases: 11. The CDR3 length is 18 residues. The CDR3 sequence: CASSPRGITGPGANVLTF. CDR3 nucleotides: TGTGCCAGCAGCCCCAGGGGGATTACAGGGCCTGGGGCCAACGTCCTGACTTTC.

J is TRBJ2-5 and V is TRBV23-1, with D possibly TRBD2 on 6 matching bases. TRBV23-1 is labeled an ORF, and its function is uncertain. The CDR3 covers 14 residues. V gave up 1 base and J gave up 5 bases, with 11 bases separating them. CDR3 sequence: CASSQFHRGETQYF. In nucleotides, the CDR3 is TGCGCCAGCAGTCAATTTCACCGGGGGGAGACCCAGTACTTC.

The rearrangement links TRBV5-1 to TRBJ1-3; TRBD1 agrees at 7 bases. Germline V gene sequence: CDR1 SGHRS, CDR2 YFSETQ. Trimming took 4 bases from V and 0 from J; bases not matched to a gene: 7. The CDR3 sequence is 16 residues long. This CDR3 is CASSTGTDGSGNTIYF. The CDR3 DNA follows: TGCGCCAGCAGCACCGGGACAGACGGCTCTGGAAACACCATATATTTT. The whole variable domain, remainder taken from reference TRBV5-1 and TRBJ1-3, is KAGVTQTPRYLIKTRGQQVTLSCSPISGHRSVSWYQQTPGQGLQFLFEYFSETQRNKGNFPGRFSGRQFSNSRSEMNVSTLELGDSALYLCASSTGTDGSGNTIYFGEGSWLTVV.

The rearrangement links TRBV28 to TRBJ2-1; 9 positions agree with TRBD2. Germline CDR1 and CDR2: MDHEN and SYDVKM. CDR3 length equals 13 residues. The V gene end was trimmed by 8 bases and the J gene end by 7 bases; junction bases not matched to a gene: 6. CDR3 residues: CASLAGDGNEQFF. CDR3 in DNA: TGTGCCAGCTTAGCGGGAGATGGAAATGAGCAGTTCTTC.